This T cell receptor beta chain appears in the sequencing data of a study of blood T cell repertoires in COVID-19. Libraries were prepared by immunoSEQ multiplex PCR; TCRdb keeps only in-frame clonotypes and omits some of them. The sample lists over 450,000 clones, 80% to 90% occurring once. CDR1 and CDR2 (germline): SNHLY, FYNNEI. This CDR3 contains 14 residues. V shed 6 bases and J shed 0 bases, with 8 bases lying between them. Sequenced sample: peripheral blood. V usage is TRBV2 and J usage is TRBJ2-2; D may be TRBD1 (6 bases). The sequence derives from a man between 18 and 35 years old with COVID-19, enrolled during active disease. The CDR3 region is CASRDRSNTGELFF. CDR3 DNA sequence: TGTGCCAGCAGAGACAGGTCGAACACCGGGGAGCTGTTTTTT.